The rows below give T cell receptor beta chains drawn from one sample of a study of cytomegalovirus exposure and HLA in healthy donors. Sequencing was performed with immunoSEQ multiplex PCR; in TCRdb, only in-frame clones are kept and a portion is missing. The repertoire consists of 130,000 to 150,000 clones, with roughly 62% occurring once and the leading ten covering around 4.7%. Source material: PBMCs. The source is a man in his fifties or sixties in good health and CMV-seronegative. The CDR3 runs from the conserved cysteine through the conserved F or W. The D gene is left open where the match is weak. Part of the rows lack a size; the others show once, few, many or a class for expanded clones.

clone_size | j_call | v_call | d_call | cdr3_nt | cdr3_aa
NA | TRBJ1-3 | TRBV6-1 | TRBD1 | TGTGCCAGTACACAGGGGGCGGGGGGAAACACCATATATTTT | CASTQGAGGNTIYF
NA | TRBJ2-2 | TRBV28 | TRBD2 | TGTGCCAGCAGTTTCGAGCGGGATAACACCGGGGAGCTGTTTTTT | CASSFERDNTGELFF
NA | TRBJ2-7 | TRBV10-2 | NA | TGCGCCAGCCTTGGCGGGTGGCCCTCCTACGAGCAGTACTTC | CASLGGWPSYEQYF
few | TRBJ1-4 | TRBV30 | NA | TGTGCCTGGAATGTCGGGCGAGGGAATGAAAAACTGTTTTTT | CAWNVGRGNEKLFF
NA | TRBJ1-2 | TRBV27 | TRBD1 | TGTGCCAGCAGTCGACTTGGACAGGGAAATGGCTACACCTTC | CASSRLGQGNGYTF
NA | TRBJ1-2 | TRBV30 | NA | TGTGCCTGGAGTGCCAATGGCTACACCTTC | CAWSANGYTF
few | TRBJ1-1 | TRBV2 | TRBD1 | TGTGCCAGCAGTCCCCTGACAGGGGGCACTGAAGCTTTCTTT | CASSPLTGGTEAFF
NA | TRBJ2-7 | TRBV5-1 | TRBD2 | TGCGCCAGCAGCCTCCCCCCGGGGGGGAGCTCCTACGAGCAGTACTTC | CASSLPPGGSSYEQYF
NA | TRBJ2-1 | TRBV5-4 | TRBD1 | TGTGCCAGCAGCCCCGACAGGGGGACCTACAATGAGCAGTTCTTC | CASSPDRGTYNEQFF
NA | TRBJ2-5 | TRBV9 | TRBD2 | TGTGCCAGCAGCGTAATGAGCGGGAGAGGTGGGGAGACCCAGTACTTC | CASSVMSGRGGETQYF
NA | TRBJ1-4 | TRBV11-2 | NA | TGTGCCAGCAGCATGAGAAGGGGAAAACTGTTTTTT | CASSMRRGKLFF
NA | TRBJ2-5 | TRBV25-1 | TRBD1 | TGTGCCAGCAGGGGACAGGGGGCCCAAGAGACCCAGTACTTC | CASRGQGAQETQYF
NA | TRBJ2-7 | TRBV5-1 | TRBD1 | TGCGCCAGCAGCTTGGCCACAGACAGGGCTACCTACGAGCAGTACTTC | CASSLATDRATYEQYF
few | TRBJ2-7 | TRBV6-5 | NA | TGTGCCAGCAGTCCCCTAAGGGAGGGGGGGGAGCAGTACTTC | CASSPLREGGEQYF
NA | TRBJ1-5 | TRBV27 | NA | TGTGCCAGCAGTTCCCTTATTAGCAATCAGCCCCAGCATTTT | CASSSLISNQPQHF
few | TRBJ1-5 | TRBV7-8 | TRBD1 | TGTGCCAGCAGCTCGCGAGACAGGGGGCATCAGCCCCAGCATTTT | CASSSRDRGHQPQHF
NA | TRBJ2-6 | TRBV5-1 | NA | TGCGCCAGCAGCTTCGCGATTCGGAGGACGGGCGTTTCTGGGGCCAACGTCCTGACTTTC | CASSFAIRRTGVSGANVLTF
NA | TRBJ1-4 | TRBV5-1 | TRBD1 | TGCGCCAGCAGCCCCGGGACAGGAAAAGAAAAACTGTTTTTT | CASSPGTGKEKLFF
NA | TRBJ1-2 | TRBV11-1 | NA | TGTGCCAGCACCCCACGTGGTCCAGGGGAAGGCTACACCTTC | CASTPRGPGEGYTF
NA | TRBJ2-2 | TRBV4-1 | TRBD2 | TGCGCCAGCAGCCGCTCAACCCCCTACCCCGGGACTACCACCGGGGAGCTGTTTTTT | CASSRSTPYPGTTTGELFF
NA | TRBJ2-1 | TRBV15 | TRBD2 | TGTGCCACCAGCAGAGATCTCCCAGATAGCGGGGGATACAATGAGCAGTTCTTC | CATSRDLPDSGGYNEQFF
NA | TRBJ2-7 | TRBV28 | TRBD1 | TGTGCCAGCAGTTTTGATACAGGGGGCTACGAGCAGTACTTC | CASSFDTGGYEQYF
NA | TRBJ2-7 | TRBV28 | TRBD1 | TGTGCCAGCAGAATAGGGGGACAGGGGACTCACGAGCAGTACTTC | CASRIGGQGTHEQYF
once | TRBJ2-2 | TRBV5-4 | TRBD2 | TGTGCCAGCAGCTTGGATCCTAGCGGGTACACCGGGGAGCTGTTTTTT | CASSLDPSGYTGELFF
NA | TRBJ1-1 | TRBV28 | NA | TGTGCCAGCAGTTTCCGAGGCAACACTGAAGCTTTCTTT | CASSFRGNTEAFF